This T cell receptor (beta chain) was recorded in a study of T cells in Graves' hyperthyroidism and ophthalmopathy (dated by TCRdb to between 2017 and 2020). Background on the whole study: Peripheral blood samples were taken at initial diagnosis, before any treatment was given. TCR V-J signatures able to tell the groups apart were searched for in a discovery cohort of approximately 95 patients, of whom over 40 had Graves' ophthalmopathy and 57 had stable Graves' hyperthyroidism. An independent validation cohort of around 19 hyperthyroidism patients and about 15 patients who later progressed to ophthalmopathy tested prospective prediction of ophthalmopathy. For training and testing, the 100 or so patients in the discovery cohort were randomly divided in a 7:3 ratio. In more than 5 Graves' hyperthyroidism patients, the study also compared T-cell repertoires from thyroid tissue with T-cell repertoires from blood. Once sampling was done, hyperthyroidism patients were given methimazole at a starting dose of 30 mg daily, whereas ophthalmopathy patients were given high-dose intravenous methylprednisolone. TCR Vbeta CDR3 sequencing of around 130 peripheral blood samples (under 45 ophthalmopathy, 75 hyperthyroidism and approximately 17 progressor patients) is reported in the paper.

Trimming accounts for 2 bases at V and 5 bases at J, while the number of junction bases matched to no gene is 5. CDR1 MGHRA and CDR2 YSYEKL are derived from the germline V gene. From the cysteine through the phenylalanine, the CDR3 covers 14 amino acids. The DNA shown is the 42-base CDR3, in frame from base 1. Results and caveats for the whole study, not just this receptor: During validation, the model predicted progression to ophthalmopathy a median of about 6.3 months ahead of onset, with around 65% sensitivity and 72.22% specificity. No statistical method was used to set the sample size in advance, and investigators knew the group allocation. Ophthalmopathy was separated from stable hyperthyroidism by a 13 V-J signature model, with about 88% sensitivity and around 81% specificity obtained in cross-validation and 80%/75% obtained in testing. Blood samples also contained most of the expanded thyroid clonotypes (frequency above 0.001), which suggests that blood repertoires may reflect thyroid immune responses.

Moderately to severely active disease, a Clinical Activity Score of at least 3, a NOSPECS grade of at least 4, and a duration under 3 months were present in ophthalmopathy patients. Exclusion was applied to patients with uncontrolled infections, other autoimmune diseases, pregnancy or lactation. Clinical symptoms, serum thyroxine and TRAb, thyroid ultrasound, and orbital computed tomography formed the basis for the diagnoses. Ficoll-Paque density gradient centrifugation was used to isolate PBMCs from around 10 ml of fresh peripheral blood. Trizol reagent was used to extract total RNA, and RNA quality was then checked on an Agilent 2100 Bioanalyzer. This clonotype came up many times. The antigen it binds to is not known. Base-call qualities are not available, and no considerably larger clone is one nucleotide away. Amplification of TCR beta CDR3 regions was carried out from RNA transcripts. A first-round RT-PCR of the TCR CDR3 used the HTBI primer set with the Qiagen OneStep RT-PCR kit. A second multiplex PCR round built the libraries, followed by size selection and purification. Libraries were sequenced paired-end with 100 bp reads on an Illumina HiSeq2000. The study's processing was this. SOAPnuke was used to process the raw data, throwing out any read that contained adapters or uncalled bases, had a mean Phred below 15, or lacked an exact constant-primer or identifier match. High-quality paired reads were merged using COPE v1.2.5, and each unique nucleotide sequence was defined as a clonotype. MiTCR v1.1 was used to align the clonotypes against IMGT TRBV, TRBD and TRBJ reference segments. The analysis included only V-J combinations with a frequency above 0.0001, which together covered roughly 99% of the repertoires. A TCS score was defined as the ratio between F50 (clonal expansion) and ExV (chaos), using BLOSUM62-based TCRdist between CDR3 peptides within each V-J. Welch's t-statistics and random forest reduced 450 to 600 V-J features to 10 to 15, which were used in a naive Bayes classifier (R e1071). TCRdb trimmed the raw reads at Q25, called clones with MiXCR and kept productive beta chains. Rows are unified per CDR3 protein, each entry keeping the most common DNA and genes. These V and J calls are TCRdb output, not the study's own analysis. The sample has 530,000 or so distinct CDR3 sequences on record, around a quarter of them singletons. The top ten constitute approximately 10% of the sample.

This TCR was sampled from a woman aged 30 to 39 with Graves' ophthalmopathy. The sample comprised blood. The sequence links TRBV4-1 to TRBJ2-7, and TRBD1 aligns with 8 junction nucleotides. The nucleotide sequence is TGCGCCAGCAGCCAAATCAGGGGGCAGAACGAGCAGTACTTC. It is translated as CASSQIRGQNEQYF.